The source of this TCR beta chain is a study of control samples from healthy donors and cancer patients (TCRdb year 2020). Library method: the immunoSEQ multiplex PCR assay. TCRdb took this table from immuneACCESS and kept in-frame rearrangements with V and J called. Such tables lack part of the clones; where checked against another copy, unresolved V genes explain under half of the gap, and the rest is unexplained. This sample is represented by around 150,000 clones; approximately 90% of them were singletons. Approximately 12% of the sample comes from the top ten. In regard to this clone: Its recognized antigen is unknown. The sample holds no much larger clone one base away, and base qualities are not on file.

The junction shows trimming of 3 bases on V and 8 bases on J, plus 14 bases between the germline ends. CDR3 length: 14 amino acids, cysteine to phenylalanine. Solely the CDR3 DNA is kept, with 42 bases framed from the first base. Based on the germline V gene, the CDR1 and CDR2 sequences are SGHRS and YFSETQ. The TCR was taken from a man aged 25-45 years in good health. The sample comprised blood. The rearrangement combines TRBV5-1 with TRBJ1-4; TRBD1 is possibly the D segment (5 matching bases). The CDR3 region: CASSSGRPGEKLFF. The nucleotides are TGCGCCAGCAGCTCGGGACGGCCTGGGGAAAAACTGTTTTTT.